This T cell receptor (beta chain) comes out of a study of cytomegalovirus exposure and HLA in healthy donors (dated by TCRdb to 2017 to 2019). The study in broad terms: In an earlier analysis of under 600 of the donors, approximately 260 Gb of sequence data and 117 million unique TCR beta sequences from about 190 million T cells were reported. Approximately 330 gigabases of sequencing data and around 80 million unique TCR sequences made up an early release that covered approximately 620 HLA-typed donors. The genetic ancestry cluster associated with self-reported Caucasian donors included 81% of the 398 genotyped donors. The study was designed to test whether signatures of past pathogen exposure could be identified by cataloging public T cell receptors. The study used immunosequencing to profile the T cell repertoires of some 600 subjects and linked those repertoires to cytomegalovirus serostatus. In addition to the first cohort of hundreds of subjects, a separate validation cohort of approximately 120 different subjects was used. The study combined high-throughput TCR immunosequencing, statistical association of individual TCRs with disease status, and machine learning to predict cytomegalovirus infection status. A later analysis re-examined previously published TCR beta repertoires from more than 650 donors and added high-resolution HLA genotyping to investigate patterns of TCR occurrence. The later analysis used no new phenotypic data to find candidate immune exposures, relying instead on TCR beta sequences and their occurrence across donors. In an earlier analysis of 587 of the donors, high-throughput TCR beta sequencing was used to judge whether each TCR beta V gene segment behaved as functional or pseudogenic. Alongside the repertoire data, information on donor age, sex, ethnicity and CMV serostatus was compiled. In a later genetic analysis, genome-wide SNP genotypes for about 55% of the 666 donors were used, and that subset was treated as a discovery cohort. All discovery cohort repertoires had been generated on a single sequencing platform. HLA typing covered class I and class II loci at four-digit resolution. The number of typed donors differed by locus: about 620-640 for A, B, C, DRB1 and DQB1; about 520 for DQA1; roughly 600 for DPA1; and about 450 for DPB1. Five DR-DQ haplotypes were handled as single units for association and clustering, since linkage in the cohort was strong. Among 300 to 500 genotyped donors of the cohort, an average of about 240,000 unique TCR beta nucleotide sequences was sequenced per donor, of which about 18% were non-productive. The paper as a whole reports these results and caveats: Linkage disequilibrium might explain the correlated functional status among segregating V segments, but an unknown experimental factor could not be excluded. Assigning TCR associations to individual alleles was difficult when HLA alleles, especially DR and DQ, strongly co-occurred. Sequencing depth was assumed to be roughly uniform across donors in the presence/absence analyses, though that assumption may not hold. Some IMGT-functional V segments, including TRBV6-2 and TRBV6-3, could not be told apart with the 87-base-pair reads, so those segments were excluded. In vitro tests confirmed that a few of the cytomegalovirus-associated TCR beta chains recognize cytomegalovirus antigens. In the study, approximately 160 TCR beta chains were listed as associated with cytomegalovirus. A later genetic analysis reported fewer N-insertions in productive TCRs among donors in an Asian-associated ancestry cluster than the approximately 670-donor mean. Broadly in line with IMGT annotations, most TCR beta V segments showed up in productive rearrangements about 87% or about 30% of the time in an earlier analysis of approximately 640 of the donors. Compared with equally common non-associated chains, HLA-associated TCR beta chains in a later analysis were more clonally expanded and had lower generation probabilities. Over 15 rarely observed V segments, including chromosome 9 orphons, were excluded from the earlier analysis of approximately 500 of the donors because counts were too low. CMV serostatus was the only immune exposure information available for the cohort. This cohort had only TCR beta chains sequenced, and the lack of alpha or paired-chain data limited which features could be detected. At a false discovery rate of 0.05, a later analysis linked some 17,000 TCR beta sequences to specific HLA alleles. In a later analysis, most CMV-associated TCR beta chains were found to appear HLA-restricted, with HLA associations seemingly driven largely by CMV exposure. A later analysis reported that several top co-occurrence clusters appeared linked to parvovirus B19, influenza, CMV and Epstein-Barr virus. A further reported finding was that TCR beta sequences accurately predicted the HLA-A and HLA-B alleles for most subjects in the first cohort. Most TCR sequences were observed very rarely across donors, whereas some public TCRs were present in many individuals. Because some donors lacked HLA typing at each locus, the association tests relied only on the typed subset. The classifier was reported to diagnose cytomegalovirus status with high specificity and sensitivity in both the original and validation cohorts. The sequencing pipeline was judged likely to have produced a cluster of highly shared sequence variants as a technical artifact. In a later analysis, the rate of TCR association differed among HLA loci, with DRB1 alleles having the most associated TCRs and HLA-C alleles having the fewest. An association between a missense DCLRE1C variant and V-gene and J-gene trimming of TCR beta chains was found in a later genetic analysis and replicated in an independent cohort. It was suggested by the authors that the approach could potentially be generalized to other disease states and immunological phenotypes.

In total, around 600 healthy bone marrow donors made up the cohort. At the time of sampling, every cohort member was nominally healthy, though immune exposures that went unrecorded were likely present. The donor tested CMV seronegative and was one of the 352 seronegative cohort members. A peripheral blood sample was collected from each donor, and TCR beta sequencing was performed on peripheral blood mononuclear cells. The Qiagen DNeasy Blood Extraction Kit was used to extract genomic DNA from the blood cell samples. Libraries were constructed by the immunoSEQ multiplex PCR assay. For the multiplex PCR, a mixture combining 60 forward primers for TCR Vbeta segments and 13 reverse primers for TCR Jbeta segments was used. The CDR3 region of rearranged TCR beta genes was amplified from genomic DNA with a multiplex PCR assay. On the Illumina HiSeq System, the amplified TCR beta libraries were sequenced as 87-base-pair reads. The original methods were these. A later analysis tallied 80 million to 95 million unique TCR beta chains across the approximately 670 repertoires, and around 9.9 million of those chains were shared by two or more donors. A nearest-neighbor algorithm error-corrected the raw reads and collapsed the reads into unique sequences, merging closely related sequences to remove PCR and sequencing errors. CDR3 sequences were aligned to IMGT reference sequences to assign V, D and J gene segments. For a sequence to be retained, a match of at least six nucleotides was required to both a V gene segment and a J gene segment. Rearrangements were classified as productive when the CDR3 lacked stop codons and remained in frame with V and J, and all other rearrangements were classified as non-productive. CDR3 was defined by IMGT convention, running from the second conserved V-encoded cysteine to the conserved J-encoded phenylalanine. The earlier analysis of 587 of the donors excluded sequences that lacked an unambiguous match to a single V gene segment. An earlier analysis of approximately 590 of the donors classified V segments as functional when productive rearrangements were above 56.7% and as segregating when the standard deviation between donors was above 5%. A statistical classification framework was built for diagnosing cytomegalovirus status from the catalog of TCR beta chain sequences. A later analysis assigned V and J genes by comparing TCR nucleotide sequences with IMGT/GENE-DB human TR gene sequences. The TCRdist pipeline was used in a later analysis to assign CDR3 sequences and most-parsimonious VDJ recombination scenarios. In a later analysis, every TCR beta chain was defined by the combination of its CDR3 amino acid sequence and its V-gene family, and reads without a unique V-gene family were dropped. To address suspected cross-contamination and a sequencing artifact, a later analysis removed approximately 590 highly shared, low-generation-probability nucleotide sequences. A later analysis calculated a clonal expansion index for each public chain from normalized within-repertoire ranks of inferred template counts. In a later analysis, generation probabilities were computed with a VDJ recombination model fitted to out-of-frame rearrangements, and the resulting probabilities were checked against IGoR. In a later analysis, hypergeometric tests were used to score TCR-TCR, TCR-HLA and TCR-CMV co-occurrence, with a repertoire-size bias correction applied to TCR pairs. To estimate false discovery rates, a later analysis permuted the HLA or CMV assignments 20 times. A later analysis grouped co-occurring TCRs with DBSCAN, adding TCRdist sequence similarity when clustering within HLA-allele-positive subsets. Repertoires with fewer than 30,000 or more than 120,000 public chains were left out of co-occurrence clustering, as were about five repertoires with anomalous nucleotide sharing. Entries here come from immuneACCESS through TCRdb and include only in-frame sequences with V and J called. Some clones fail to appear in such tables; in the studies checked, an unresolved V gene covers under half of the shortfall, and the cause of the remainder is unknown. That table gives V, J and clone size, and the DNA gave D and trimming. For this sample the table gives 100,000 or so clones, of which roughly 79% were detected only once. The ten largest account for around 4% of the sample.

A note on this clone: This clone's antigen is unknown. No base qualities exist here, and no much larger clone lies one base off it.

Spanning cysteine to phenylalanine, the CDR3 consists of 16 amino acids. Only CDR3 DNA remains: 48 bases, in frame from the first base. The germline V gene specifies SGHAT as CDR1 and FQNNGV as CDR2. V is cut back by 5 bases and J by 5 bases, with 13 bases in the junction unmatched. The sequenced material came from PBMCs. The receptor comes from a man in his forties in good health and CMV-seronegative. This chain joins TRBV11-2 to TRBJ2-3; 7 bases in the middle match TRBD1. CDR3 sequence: CASSLTGVLRGDTQYF. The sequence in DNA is TGTGCCAGCAGCCTAACAGGGGTCCTCCGGGGAGATACGCAGTATTTT.